The rows below give T cell receptor beta chains drawn from one sample of a study of blood T cells in healthy people across ages. One entry per CDR3 protein results from TCRdb running MiXCR on the 5' RACE reads. The data contain around 1,700,000 distinct CDR3 sequences, about 30% of them seen just once; the ten biggest clones take up 7.7%. Sequences were obtained from blood. The receptors come from a woman in her twenties or thirties in good health. CDR3s include the opening cysteine and the closing phenylalanine or tryptophan. The D gene is left open where the match is weak. Clone size appears in some rows only: once, few, many, or a class for an expanded clone.

D gene: NA; V gene: TRBV10-3; clone size: once; J gene: TRBJ1-5; CDR3 DNA: TGTGCCATCAGTGGCCCCGGGGGTGGCCAGCCCCAGCATTTT; CDR3 protein: CAISGPGGGQPQHF
D gene: NA; V gene: TRBV5-1; clone size: few; J gene: TRBJ2-2; CDR3 DNA: TGCGCCAGCACGATGGGACGGGGGGCGCAAAACACCGGGGAGCTGTTTTTT; CDR3 protein: CASTMGRGAQNTGELFF
D gene: NA; V gene: TRBV18; clone size: few; J gene: TRBJ2-5; CDR3 DNA: TGTGCCAGCTCACCAGGACAACAAGAGACCCAGTGCTTC; CDR3 protein: CASSPGQQETQCF
D gene: NA; V gene: TRBV24-1; clone size: NA; J gene: TRBJ2-7; CDR3 DNA: TGTGCCACCAGTGTGAGATTCTCGGACGAGCAGTACTTC; CDR3 protein: CATSVRFSDEQYF
D gene: NA; V gene: TRBV20-1; clone size: many; J gene: TRBJ1-2; CDR3 DNA: TGCAGTGCTAGACCCGGGCAGGCCTACTATGGCTACACCTTC; CDR3 protein: CSARPGQAYYGYTF
D gene: NA; V gene: TRBV24-1; clone size: few; J gene: TRBJ2-6; CDR3 DNA: TGTGCCACCAGTGGAACGGATACTGGGGCCAACGTCCTGACTTTC; CDR3 protein: CATSGTDTGANVLTF
D gene: NA; V gene: TRBV7-9; clone size: few; J gene: TRBJ1-1; CDR3 DNA: TGTGCCAGCAGGCCGGCGGGACAGAACACTGAAGCTTTCTTT; CDR3 protein: CASRPAGQNTEAFF
D gene: NA; V gene: TRBV7-2; clone size: few; J gene: TRBJ2-7; CDR3 DNA: TGTGCCAGCAGCTTAAGGTTGTTCCCCTACGAGCAGTACTTC; CDR3 protein: CASSLRLFPYEQYF
D gene: TRBD2; V gene: TRBV10-3; clone size: NA; J gene: TRBJ2-3; CDR3 DNA: TGTGCCATCAGTGACCCCGGGACTAGCACATATACGCAGTATTTT; CDR3 protein: CAISDPGTSTYTQYF
D gene: TRBD2; V gene: TRBV9; clone size: few; J gene: TRBJ2-1; CDR3 DNA: TGTGCCAGCAGCTCCACTAGCGGGGGGCCTACGAATGAGCAGTTCTTC; CDR3 protein: CASSSTSGGPTNEQFF
D gene: NA; V gene: TRBV24-1; clone size: many; J gene: TRBJ2-3; CDR3 DNA: TGTGCCACCGGGCGAGCCTCCCCCACAGATACGCAGTATTTT; CDR3 protein: CATGRASPTDTQYF
D gene: NA; V gene: TRBV6-2/TRBV6-3; clone size: NA; J gene: TRBJ2-5; CDR3 DNA: TGTGCCAGCAGTTCGGAGGGTACTGGTAGGCAGACCCAGTACTTC; CDR3 protein: CASSSEGTGRQTQYF
D gene: NA; V gene: TRBV14; clone size: few; J gene: TRBJ2-1; CDR3 DNA: TGTGCCAGCAGCCACTCCGGGATCATCATTGAGCAGTTCTTC; CDR3 protein: CASSHSGIIIEQFF
D gene: NA; V gene: TRBV5-1; clone size: many; J gene: TRBJ2-5; CDR3 DNA: TGCGCCAGCAGCAATACCGGGACAGGAGGACTAGCCGCACAAGAGACCCAGTACTTC; CDR3 protein: CASSNTGTGGLAAQETQYF
D gene: TRBD2; V gene: TRBV6-5; clone size: NA; J gene: TRBJ2-1; CDR3 DNA: TGTGCCAGCAGTTACGGACCGGGACTAGGGCGATACAATGAGCAGTTCTTC; CDR3 protein: CASSYGPGLGRYNEQFF
D gene: TRBD1; V gene: TRBV25-1; clone size: few; J gene: TRBJ2-7; CDR3 DNA: TGTGCCAGCAGTGAATGGGGGACAGGTGCTTACGAGCAGTACTTC; CDR3 protein: CASSEWGTGAYEQYF
D gene: NA; V gene: TRBV6-5; clone size: few; J gene: TRBJ1-5; CDR3 DNA: TGTGCCAGCAGCGGACTTGGGCAGGGAGTTAATCAGCCCCAGCATTTT; CDR3 protein: CASSGLGQGVNQPQHF
D gene: NA; V gene: TRBV20-1; clone size: few; J gene: TRBJ1-2; CDR3 DNA: TGCAGTGCCCCGCGGGAACCCGTTTATGGCTACACCTTC; CDR3 protein: CSAPREPVYGYTF
D gene: TRBD2; V gene: TRBV2; clone size: once; J gene: TRBJ2-1; CDR3 DNA: TGTGCCAGCAGTGAGGTTTTAGCGGGGGTAAGAGCCAATGAGCAGTTCTTC; CDR3 protein: CASSEVLAGVRANEQFF
D gene: NA; V gene: TRBV20-1; clone size: NA; J gene: TRBJ2-3; CDR3 DNA: TGCAGTGCTAGACCGCTCCGGGGCACAGATACGCAGTATTTT; CDR3 protein: CSARPLRGTDTQYF
D gene: NA; V gene: TRBV7-2; clone size: many; J gene: TRBJ2-6; CDR3 DNA: TGTGCCAGCAGCTTAGTAAACTCTGGGGCCAACGTCCTGACTTTC; CDR3 protein: CASSLVNSGANVLTF
D gene: NA; V gene: TRBV5-1; clone size: NA; J gene: TRBJ1-4; CDR3 DNA: TGCGCCAGCAGCTCAACAGGGCGGAGTGAAAAACGGTTTTTT; CDR3 protein: CASSSTGRSEKRFF
D gene: TRBD2; V gene: TRBV7-2; clone size: NA; J gene: TRBJ2-1; CDR3 DNA: TGTGCCAGCAGCCAGATGGGAGGGCCCATCAATGAGCAGTTCTTC; CDR3 protein: CASSQMGGPINEQFF
D gene: NA; V gene: TRBV25-1; clone size: many; J gene: TRBJ2-4; CDR3 DNA: TGTGCCAGCAGTGGGGTGGACAAGACACAAAAACTAGCCAAAAACATTCAGTACTTC; CDR3 protein: CASSGVDKTQKLAKNIQYF
D gene: TRBD2; V gene: TRBV7-9; clone size: many; J gene: TRBJ2-7; CDR3 DNA: TGTGCCAGCAGCTCGAGCGGGAGCTCCTACGAGCAGTACTTC; CDR3 protein: CASSSSGSSYEQYF
D gene: TRBD2; V gene: TRBV6-5; clone size: many; J gene: TRBJ2-3; CDR3 DNA: TGTGCCAGCACTCTAAGCCCCAGCGGGACCCCAGATACGCAGTATTTT; CDR3 protein: CASTLSPSGTPDTQYF
D gene: TRBD1; V gene: TRBV7-6; clone size: NA; J gene: TRBJ2-7; CDR3 DNA: TGTGCCAGCAACTTAGGGGGGACAGGGACTTCCGACGAGCAGTACTTC; CDR3 protein: CASNLGGTGTSDEQYF
D gene: TRBD2; V gene: TRBV20-1; clone size: few; J gene: TRBJ2-3; CDR3 DNA: TGCAGTGCTGCTTCGGCGGGAGGGCCCACAGATACGCAGTATTTT; CDR3 protein: CSAASAGGPTDTQYF
D gene: NA; V gene: TRBV6-6; clone size: many; J gene: TRBJ2-1; CDR3 DNA: TGTGCCAGCAGTTTACCCACTCGTGGTAGAATGGGTAATGAGCAGTTCTTC; CDR3 protein: CASSLPTRGRMGNEQFF
D gene: TRBD1; V gene: TRBV12-3/TRBV12-4; clone size: NA; J gene: TRBJ1-6; CDR3 DNA: TGTGCCAGCAGTTTAGTCCCGACAGGGGCGCGTATTTCACCCCTCCACTTT; CDR3 protein: CASSLVPTGARISPLHF
D gene: TRBD1; V gene: TRBV11-2; clone size: few; J gene: TRBJ1-2; CDR3 DNA: TGTGCCAGCAGCTCCCTACAGGGGGGGGATGGCTACACCTTC; CDR3 protein: CASSSLQGGDGYTF
D gene: NA; V gene: TRBV7-2; clone size: NA; J gene: TRBJ1-2; CDR3 DNA: TGTGCCAGCAGGCCAACCCTTGGAAACTATGGCTACACCTTC; CDR3 protein: CASRPTLGNYGYTF
D gene: TRBD1; V gene: TRBV7-2; clone size: NA; J gene: TRBJ1-6; CDR3 DNA: TGTGCCAGCAGCTATGTCTCGACAGGGAGCTCCTATAATTCACCCCTCCACTTT; CDR3 protein: CASSYVSTGSSYNSPLHF
D gene: NA; V gene: TRBV2; clone size: few; J gene: TRBJ2-5; CDR3 DNA: TGTGCCAGCAGTAAAGGGAACAGTCGAGGGGAGACCCAGTACTTC; CDR3 protein: CASSKGNSRGETQYF
D gene: TRBD2; V gene: TRBV6-7; clone size: NA; J gene: TRBJ2-7; CDR3 DNA: TGTGCCAGCAGCGGACTAGCGGATGAGCAGTACTTC; CDR3 protein: CASSGLADEQYF
D gene: NA; V gene: TRBV5-5; clone size: many; J gene: TRBJ1-2; CDR3 DNA: TGTGCCAGCAGCCTACCGGGACAAATTAACTATGGCTACACCTTC; CDR3 protein: CASSLPGQINYGYTF
D gene: TRBD1; V gene: TRBV10-1; clone size: NA; J gene: TRBJ2-1; CDR3 DNA: TGCGCCAGCAGTGAGGAAGTGGGGACAGAGGGGGCGAGGGGGCAGTTCTTC; CDR3 protein: CASSEEVGTEGARGQFF
D gene: TRBD2; V gene: TRBV6-6; clone size: NA; J gene: TRBJ2-2; CDR3 DNA: TGTGCCAGCAGCCCCTTGACTAGCGGGGGACCGAGGGGGGAGCTGTTTTTT; CDR3 protein: CASSPLTSGGPRGELFF
D gene: NA; V gene: TRBV20-1; clone size: NA; J gene: TRBJ1-1; CDR3 DNA: TGCAGTACTAGAGAATTAGAGGGATTCGGCACTGAAGCTTTCTTT; CDR3 protein: CSTRELEGFGTEAFF
D gene: TRBD1; V gene: TRBV3-1; clone size: few; J gene: TRBJ1-2; CDR3 DNA: TGTGCCAGCAGCCAAAGGACAGGGCAATCCCCCGGCTACACCTTC; CDR3 protein: CASSQRTGQSPGYTF
D gene: TRBD2; V gene: TRBV9; clone size: NA; J gene: TRBJ2-3; CDR3 DNA: TGTGCCAGCAGCGTCCCGGTGGCGGGGGGGCGAAATACGCAGTATTTT; CDR3 protein: CASSVPVAGGRNTQYF
D gene: TRBD2; V gene: TRBV28; clone size: NA; J gene: TRBJ2-1; CDR3 DNA: TGTGCCAGCAGTTACCAGCGGGGGGGCAGGAATGAGCAGTTCTTC; CDR3 protein: CASSYQRGGRNEQFF
D gene: TRBD1; V gene: TRBV3-1; clone size: NA; J gene: TRBJ1-2; CDR3 DNA: TGTGCCAGCAGCCGCTTGGGACAGGCCTATGGCTACACCTTC; CDR3 protein: CASSRLGQAYGYTF
D gene: TRBD2; V gene: TRBV5-6; clone size: NA; J gene: TRBJ2-1; CDR3 DNA: TGTGCCAGCAGCTTGATAGGGCTAGCGGGAGGCAATGAGCAGTTCTTC; CDR3 protein: CASSLIGLAGGNEQFF
D gene: TRBD2; V gene: TRBV19; clone size: NA; J gene: TRBJ2-7; CDR3 DNA: TGTGCCAGTAGCCCGGGGAGACCGGGACTACCTCCCTACGAGCAGTACTTC; CDR3 protein: CASSPGRPGLPPYEQYF
D gene: NA; V gene: TRBV7-2; clone size: few; J gene: TRBJ2-7; CDR3 DNA: TGTGCCAGCAGCGACGCAAGCGAGCAGTACTTC; CDR3 protein: CASSDASEQYF
D gene: NA; V gene: TRBV7-2; clone size: few; J gene: TRBJ2-1; CDR3 DNA: TGTGCCAGCAGCTTAGCGCGGGCCCTAAGGAACAATGAGCAGTTCTTC; CDR3 protein: CASSLARALRNNEQFF
D gene: NA; V gene: TRBV12-5; clone size: NA; J gene: TRBJ2-3; CDR3 DNA: TGTGCTAGTGTAGGTGGGTCTAGCACAGATACGCAGTATTTT; CDR3 protein: CASVGGSSTDTQYF
D gene: NA; V gene: TRBV9; clone size: NA; J gene: TRBJ2-3; CDR3 DNA: TGTGCCAGCAGCGTAGGTCAGGGGCTCCCCTCTCATACGCAGTATTTT; CDR3 protein: CASSVGQGLPSHTQYF
D gene: TRBD2; V gene: TRBV10-2; clone size: NA; J gene: TRBJ2-3; CDR3 DNA: TGCGCCAGCAGTGCGCTAGCGGGGGAGCCGGATACGCAGTATTTT; CDR3 protein: CASSALAGEPDTQYF
D gene: NA; V gene: TRBV2; clone size: NA; J gene: TRBJ1-5; CDR3 DNA: TGTGCCAGCAAGACAGGAAGTAATAGCAATCAGCCCCAGCATTTT; CDR3 protein: CASKTGSNSNQPQHF
D gene: NA; V gene: TRBV7-2; clone size: NA; J gene: TRBJ2-7; CDR3 DNA: TGTGCCAGCAGCCCTAGCCGGGACTCCTCTTACTACGAGCAGTACTTC; CDR3 protein: CASSPSRDSSYYEQYF
D gene: TRBD1; V gene: TRBV12-3/TRBV12-4; clone size: NA; J gene: TRBJ2-1; CDR3 DNA: TGTGCCAGCAGTTCGCACCGGGACAGGGGCCTTCAGAGGGACAATGAGCAGTTCTTC; CDR3 protein: CASSSHRDRGLQRDNEQFF
D gene: NA; V gene: TRBV12-3/TRBV12-4; clone size: few; J gene: TRBJ1-3; CDR3 DNA: TGTGCCAGCGGGCAGATCTCTGGAAACACCATATATTTT; CDR3 protein: CASGQISGNTIYF
D gene: TRBD2; V gene: TRBV6-5; clone size: many; J gene: TRBJ2-1; CDR3 DNA: TGTGCCAGCAGTTACCATCCGGGACTAGCGGTCAATGAGCAGTTCTTC; CDR3 protein: CASSYHPGLAVNEQFF
D gene: TRBD2; V gene: TRBV7-3; clone size: NA; J gene: TRBJ2-2; CDR3 DNA: TGTGCCAGCAGCTTAGCGGGGGAGAACACCGGGGAGCTGTTTTTT; CDR3 protein: CASSLAGENTGELFF
D gene: TRBD2; V gene: TRBV7-2; clone size: NA; J gene: TRBJ2-7; CDR3 DNA: TGTGCCAGCAGCCCACGGACTAGCGGGATAACGCCCTACGAGCAGTACTTC; CDR3 protein: CASSPRTSGITPYEQYF
D gene: TRBD1; V gene: TRBV5-6; clone size: NA; J gene: TRBJ1-3; CDR3 DNA: TGTGCCAGCAGCTACTACCGGACAGGAGCGGACTCTGGAAACACCATATATTTT; CDR3 protein: CASSYYRTGADSGNTIYF
D gene: NA; V gene: TRBV7-3; clone size: many; J gene: TRBJ2-1; CDR3 DNA: TGTGCCAGCAGCTTAGGGAGTTTGGGGGAAAGCTCCTACAATGAGCAGTTCTTC; CDR3 protein: CASSLGSLGESSYNEQFF
D gene: NA; V gene: TRBV7-2; clone size: few; J gene: TRBJ2-5; CDR3 DNA: TGTGCCGGCAGCTTTGGACGGGACCAGGGAGAGACCCAGTACTTC; CDR3 protein: CAGSFGRDQGETQYF